This passage covers 17 T cell receptor beta chains from one sample sequenced in a study of T-cell reconstitution after alpha-beta-depleted transplantation in children. Preparing the TCRbeta library involved the use of unique molecular identifiers. TCRdb reprocessed the PCR reads via MiXCR and lists one record per CDR3 protein. This sample has 350,000 to 400,000 distinct CDR3 sequences, with roughly 14% found just once. The sample was PBMCs, taken from the stem cell graft. These receptors were taken from a human donor who donated a stem cell graft to a child with Fanconi anemia.

This clonotype has just a few counts. The chain joins TRBV5-1 to TRBJ2-7, with D unclear. CDR1 is SGHRS and CDR2 is YFSETQ in the germline V gene. With 2 bases removed from V and 0 bases from J, the gap between germline ends came to 12 bases. This CDR3 has 15 amino acids. The CDR3 sequence: CASSLGNSFSYEQYF. CDR3 DNA sequence: TGCGCCAGCAGCTTAGGAAACAGTTTCTCCTACGAGCAGTACTTC.

This clonotype came up a few times. This chain joins TRBV11-2 and TRBJ2-3, with D perhaps matching TRBD1 (6 bases). The CDR3 contains 16 residues. The germline V and J ends were trimmed by 5 bases and 7 bases, with 22 bases remaining between them. The V gene's germline CDR1 is SGHAT and CDR2 FQNNGV. Here the CDR3 DNA reads TGTGCCAGCAGCCCGATCCGGAGGCAGGGGAGCTATACGCAGTATTTT. It is translated as CASSPIRRQGSYTQYF.

A few counts support this clonotype. The J gene is TRBJ1-2, the V gene TRBV25-1; D remains unclear. Germline CDR1 MGHDK, CDR2 SYGVNS. This CDR3 has 14 residues. Trimming shortened V by 7 bases and J by 1 base, and 13 bases separated the two germline ends. CDR3 loop: CASTPGVNNYGYTF. CDR3 nucleotides: TGTGCCAGCACACCGGGAGTTAATAACTATGGCTACACCTTC.

This chain uses TRBV19 with TRBJ1-1; no clear D. Trimming removed 3 bases from V and 0 bases from J, with 11 bases in between. Germline V gene data show CDR1 as LNHDA and CDR2 as SQIVND (reference sequence). The CDR3 contains 15 residues. CDR3 loop: CASSISDLMNTEAFF. CDR3 in DNA: TGTGCCAGTAGTATCTCCGACCTCATGAACACTGAAGCTTTCTTT.

Remarks on this clonotype: This may stem from a read error, because a much larger clone lies one nucleotide away. The rearrangement uses TRBV15 and TRBJ1-5; weak D call: TRBD1 (5 bases). V gave up 0 bases and J gave up 3 bases, with 15 bases separating them. Germline loops: CDR1 LNHNV, CDR2 YYDKDF (reference sequence). The CDR3 runs to 17 residues. The CDR3 sequence: CATSREGVGGTNQPQHF. The CDR3 DNA follows: TGTGCCACCAGCAGAGAGGGGGTTGGAGGAACCAATCAGCCCCAGCATTTT.

This clonotype was found many times. The J gene is TRBJ2-1, the V gene TRBV10-3; possibly TRBD2 for D (6 bases). The CDR3 loop spans 13 amino acids. Trimming cost V 2 bases and J 7 bases, with 9 bases left between them. The V gene's germline CDR1 is ENHRY and CDR2 SYGVKD. The CDR3 loop is CAISEAGRNEQFF. CDR3 DNA sequence: TGTGCCATCAGTGAGGCGGGAAGAAATGAGCAGTTCTTC.

This clonotype was seen repeatedly, ten times or more. V usage is TRBV20-1 and J usage is TRBJ2-1; 7 positions match TRBD1. Germline trimming cut 5 bases from V and 7 bases from J; bases unmatched to any gene: 11. This CDR3 is built from 14 residues. CDR1 and CDR2 (germline): DFQATT, SNEGSKA (reference sequence). The CDR3 spells CSAHPGTELNEQFF. The CDR3 DNA reads TGCAGTGCTCACCCCGGGACAGAGTTAAATGAGCAGTTCTTC.

This clonotype was seen more than once but under ten times. The CDR3 sequence: CASSTGQGVYGYTF. The CDR3 nucleotides read TGTGCCAGCAGCACCGGACAGGGAGTCTATGGCTACACCTTC. The chain is built from TRBV9 and TRBJ1-2; TRBD1 matches 8 bases. V lost 4 bases, J lost 4 bases, and 6 bases stayed unmatched. Germline lookup yields CDR1 SGDLS and CDR2 YYNGEE. The CDR3 contains 14 residues.

The CDR3: CASSLVGRSLSGANVLTF. CDR3 nucleotide sequence: TGCGCCAGCAGCTTGGTGGGCAGGAGCCTCTCTGGGGCCAACGTCCTGACTTTC. The chain has TRBV5-1 and TRBJ2-6; D ambiguous. CDR1 SGHRS and CDR2 YFSETQ come from the germline V gene. The CDR3 has 18 residues. V lost 0 bases and J 0 bases, leaving 13 bases between the germline ends. Supplemented by reference TRBV5-1 and TRBJ2-6, the full variable domain reads KAGVTQTPRYLIKTRGQQVTLSCSPISGHRSVSWYQQTPGQGLQFLFEYFSETQRNKGNFPGRFSGRQFSNSRSEMNVSTLELGDSALYLCASSLVGRSLSGANVLTFGAGSRLTVL.

Turning to this clonotype: One junction end disagrees with the germline gene, perhaps due to a read error. V is TRBV28 and J is TRBJ2-1, with a tentative D call TRBD2 (5 bases). Germline loops: CDR1 MDHEN, CDR2 SYDVKM. CDR3 size: 14 residues. The DNA for the CDR3 is TGTGCCAGCACCCTCCGGCGGGCTTACAAGGAGCAGTTCTTC. Its protein product is CASTLRRAYKEQFF.

Many counts were recorded for this clonotype. This chain links TRBV6-4 with TRBJ2-3; the D is unclear. The CDR3 is 16 amino acids. V lost 5 bases and J 0 bases, leaving 15 bases between the germline ends. The germline V gene has CDR1 MRHNA and CDR2 SNTAGT. The CDR3 DNA is TGTGCCAGCAGTCCCTACTGGACGTCTAGCACAGATACGCAGTATTTT. Amino acid sequence: CASSPYWTSSTDTQYF.

This clonotype was seen more than once but under ten times. The chain couples TRBV27 to TRBJ1-2; 10 positions match TRBD1. J gave up 5 bases and V 8 bases, and 8 bases lay outside the gene matches. This CDR3 comprises 14 residues. Germline CDR1 and CDR2: MNHEY and SMNVEV (reference sequence). The CDR3 is CASGTGTGDYGYTF. The CDR3 DNA is TGTGCCAGCGGAACCGGGACAGGGGATTATGGCTACACCTTC.

This clonotype has just a few counts. This sequence joins TRBV20-1 and TRBJ2-5, with 11 nucleotides matching TRBD2. The CDR3 runs 17 residues. Germline values: CDR1 DFQATT, CDR2 SNEGSKA (reference sequence). The V segment lost 1 base and the J segment 4 bases; nucleotides outside the gene matches: 11. The CDR3 DNA sequence: TGCAGTGCTAGAGCGGCGCTAGCGGGGGGCCCGGGAGAGACCCAGTACTTC. Amino acid sequence: CSARAALAGGPGETQYF.

V gene TRBV28 combines with J gene TRBJ1-1; a possible D gene is TRBD1 (5 bases). Per the germline V gene, CDR1 is MDHEN and CDR2 is SYDVKM. The CDR3 totals 12 residues. The ends were cut back, 7 bases at V and 4 bases at J, with 10 bases in the middle. As DNA, the CDR3 is TGTGCCAGCATAGGGGAGACCACTGAAGCTTTCTTT. The encoded protein is CASIGETTEAFF.

In this sample, this clonotype turned up many times. The rearrangement links TRBV9 to TRBJ2-3; D remains unclear. V was pared by 3 bases and J by 4 bases, with 9 bases between. Germline V gene lookup returns CDR1 SGDLS and CDR2 YYNGEE. CDR3 size: 13 residues. CDR3 sequence (DNA): TGTGCCAGCAGCGCCACAGTGGCAGATACGCAGTATTTT. It yields the protein CASSATVADTQYF. The variable domain in full, with the rest retrieved from reference TRBV9 and TRBJ2-3, is DSGVTQTPKHLITATGQRVTLRCSPRSGDLSVYWYQQSLDQGLQFLIQYYNGEERAKGNILERFSAQQFPDLHSELNLSSLELGDSALYFCASSATVADTQYFGPGTRLTVL.

V usage is TRBV6-2 or TRBV6-3 and J usage is TRBJ1-2; D is undetermined. Trimming left V 6 bases short and J 4 bases short, with 9 bases between. Germline lookup yields CDR1 MNHEY and CDR2 SVGEGT. CDR3 length: 12 amino acids. CDR3 nucleotide sequence: TGTGCCAGCAGGGGAGTGAGCTATGGCTACACCTTC. Amino acid sequence: CASRGVSYGYTF.

There are a few counts of this clonotype. The genes are TRBV28 and TRBJ1-2, with unresolved D. The ends were cut back, 1 base at V and 6 bases at J, with 3 bases in the middle. The CDR3 covers 11 residues. Looked up from germline, CDR1 is MDHEN and CDR2 is SYDVKM. The CDR3 region is CASSLYHGYTF. CDR3 nucleotides: TGTGCCAGCAGTTTATACCATGGCTACACCTTC.